These T cell receptor beta chains were read from a single sample in a study of human T cells and chemical hapten exposure. One entry per CDR3 protein, called by TCRdb with MiXCR from the RACE reads. The table has some 80,000 distinct CDR3 sequences, over 8.5% seen once; the top ten hold approximately 4.4%. Here the sequenced sample was whole blood, taken in connection with sensitization to the hapten diphenylcyclopropenone (DPC). These receptor sequences come from a woman aged 45-65 years with alopecia areata. Some clones in this sample may be carry-over from other donors' samples. Both conserved end residues are part of each CDR3. Fields, in order: J gene, V gene, clone size, D gene, CDR3 DNA, CDR3 protein. D genes are given only for firm matches. Size is omitted from some rows. Given values are once, few, many or a class for expanded clones.

>TRBJ2-3|TRBV5-4|NA|TRBD2
TGTGCCAGCAGCCCTGATCTAGCGGTAGCAGAGGATACGCAGTATTTT
CASSPDLAVAEDTQYF
>TRBJ2-3|TRBV10-1|once|NA
TGCGCCAGCAGTGACATCGGCAGCACAGATACGCAGTATTTT
CASSDIGSTDTQYF
>TRBJ1-2|TRBV19|many|NA
TGTGCCAGTAAATGGGTGGGCGGCTATGGCTACACCTTC
CASKWVGGYGYTF
>TRBJ2-1|TRBV20-1|many|TRBD2
TGCAGTGCCCCGACTAGCGGGGCTTACAATGAGCAGTTCTTC
CSAPTSGAYNEQFF
>TRBJ2-7|TRBV30|many|TRBD2
TGTGCCTGCCGCTGGACTAGCGGGAGGCTTAACTCCTACGAGCAGTACTTC
CACRWTSGRLNSYEQYF
>TRBJ2-2|TRBV10-2|few|NA
TGCGCCAGCAGTTCCAGGAATTGGGAGAACACCGGGGAGCTGTTTTTT
CASSSRNWENTGELFF
>TRBJ1-6|TRBV14|NA|NA
TGTGCCAGCAGCCGTTACAGGGAGGGAAATTCACCCCTCCACTTT
CASSRYREGNSPLHF
>TRBJ1-4|TRBV5-4|few|NA
TGTGCCAGCAGCTTCAAGATACAGGGTAGAGGGGAAAAACTGTTTTTT
CASSFKIQGRGEKLFF
>TRBJ2-7|TRBV28|NA|NA
TGTGCCAGCGGCCAGTCAGTCAGGACCTACGAGCAGTACTTC
CASGQSVRTYEQYF
>TRBJ1-1|TRBV18|few|TRBD1
TGTGCCAGCTCACCGGGGACAGGGGGACGCCTTGAAGCTTTCTTT
CASSPGTGGRLEAFF
>TRBJ1-4|TRBV20-1|few|NA
TGCAGTGCCCGAGTCGGGACGTCCTCTGAAAAACTGTTTTTT
CSARVGTSSEKLFF
>TRBJ2-1|TRBV28|NA|TRBD2
TGTGCCAGCCGTCTAAGCGGGAGCTCCTACAATGAGCAGTTCTTC
CASRLSGSSYNEQFF
>TRBJ2-7|TRBV20-1|few|NA
TGCAGTGCTAGTTCCCCAGGGGTCTTCTCCTACGAGCAGTACTTC
CSASSPGVFSYEQYF
>TRBJ2-7|TRBV12-5|NA|NA
TGTGCTAGTGGTTTGGTACAGGGGGGGTACGAGCAGTACTTC
CASGLVQGGYEQYF
>TRBJ2-4|TRBV28|NA|TRBD2
TGTGCCAGCTCGCCCGGGACTAGCGGGTCCATAGCCAAAAACATTCAGTACTTC
CASSPGTSGSIAKNIQYF
>TRBJ1-1|TRBV7-9|NA|NA
TGTGCCAGCAGCTTAAAGGGAGGGAACACTGAAGCTTTCTTT
CASSLKGGNTEAFF
>TRBJ2-2|TRBV7-9|many|TRBD2
TGTGCCAGCAGCTACGGGACTAGCGCGAACACCGGGGAGCTGTTTTTT
CASSYGTSANTGELFF
>TRBJ1-5|TRBV20-1|many|NA
TGCAGTGCCCCCAGTCCGGTCGGGACCGGCAATCAGCCCCAGCATTTT
CSAPSPVGTGNQPQHF
>TRBJ1-1|TRBV7-2|many|TRBD1
TGTGCCAGCAGCTTCCGAACAAGGGGGCCGTTAGTTGAAGCTTTCTTT
CASSFRTRGPLVEAFF
>TRBJ2-7|TRBV6-5|few|TRBD1
TGTGCCAGCAGTTACCGGGGGACAGGCTACGAGCAGTACTTC
CASSYRGTGYEQYF
>TRBJ2-7|TRBV7-2|NA|NA
TGTGCCAGCAGCCCGCTTGGTAGGGCCTACGAGCAGTACTTC
CASSPLGRAYEQYF
>TRBJ2-3|TRBV28|many|NA
TGTGCCAGCAGTTCCGTGGGCGGGATGCAGTATTTT
CASSSVGGMQYF
>TRBJ2-7|TRBV10-3|few|NA
TGTGCCATCAGTCCCGGGACCTCAAAGGGCTACGAGCAGTACTTC
CAISPGTSKGYEQYF
>TRBJ1-3|TRBV4-3|few|TRBD1
TGCGCCAGCAGCCACCCCACAGGGGGGAGCTCTGGAAACACCATATATTTT
CASSHPTGGSSGNTIYF
>TRBJ2-2|TRBV7-9|many|NA
TGTGCCAGCAGCTCCCCCAGGGCAGCGAACACCGGGGAGCTGTTTTTT
CASSSPRAANTGELFF
>TRBJ2-3|TRBV4-3|many|NA
TGCGCCAGCAGCCGATATCAATCGACCGGGACCCCCGGGGATACGCAGTATTTT
CASSRYQSTGTPGDTQYF
>TRBJ2-7|TRBV3-1|NA|TRBD2
TGTGCCAGCAGCCGTGGCGGCGGGAGAGGGTACGAGCAGTACTTC
CASSRGGGRGYEQYF
>TRBJ2-5|TRBV6-2/TRBV6-3|many|TRBD1
TGTGCCACCACGGACAGGGGGCCGCAAGAGACCCAGTACTTC
CATTDRGPQETQYF
>TRBJ2-7|TRBV20-1|NA|NA
TGCAGTGCTAGAAGGCAGGGGAAAGTCTACGAGCAGTACTTC
CSARRQGKVYEQYF
>TRBJ2-7|TRBV30|NA|NA
TGTGCCTGGGAATCCGGGACCCACGGGCAGTACTTC
CAWESGTHGQYF